This T cell receptor (beta chain) appears in the sequencing data of a study of T cells after yellow fever vaccination. The ends lost 4 bases at V and 4 bases at J; junction bases unmatched: 5. Per germline, CDR1 MGHRA and CDR2 YSYEKL. The CDR3 runs to 14 residues. As TCR cDNA was made by 5'RACE template switching, a universal primer site and UMIs were added. TCRdb reanalysed the 5' RACE reads using MiXCR and keeps one entry per CDR3 protein. The sample yields under 200,000 distinct CDR3 sequences, approximately 10% seen once. Sequenced material: CD8+ T cells sorted from PBMCs, taken 15 days after the yellow fever booster vaccination. The V gene is TRBV4-1, the J gene TRBJ1-1; 8 nucleotides line up with TRBD1. This TCR was sampled from a man aged 18 to 29 who received the YFV17D yellow fever vaccine. Here the CDR3 reads CASSPQGALTEAFF. For the CDR3, the DNA is TGCGCCAGCAGCCCTCAGGGGGCTCTCACTGAAGCTTTCTTT.